This TCR beta chain was captured by sequencing in a study of shared clonotypes between healthy human individuals (dated by TCRdb to the early 2020s). Study-wide context: The cohort included a few men and a couple of women between 18 and 49 years of age. For each donor, CD4 naive and CD4 memory were each run on three plates, CD8 naive on two plates, and CD8 memory on one plate. Blood TCR repertoires of five healthy adults were deeply sequenced to estimate repertoire size and the extent of clonotype sharing between individuals. Different laboratories and diverse techniques were used to prepare libraries and sequence TCR repertoires, to increase sequencing depth and limit assay-specific biases. Per donor, leukapheresis produced somewhere between about 0.94 and 8.9 billion PBMCs.

The donors were healthy, HIV-negative adults with no recently reported acute infections or vaccinations. Every donor was a Caucasian adult residing in Nashville, Tennessee, USA. CD4+ T cells were enriched through magnetic negative selection, after which naive cells were positively selected on CD45RA and the remaining negative fraction served as the memory subset. After blood collection by leukapheresis, PBMCs were isolated using Ficoll-Histopaque density gradient centrifugation and then cryopreserved in the vapor phase of liquid nitrogen. Analytical flow cytometry was used to check the purity and quantity of every magnetically sorted T cell population. Each sorted fraction had its genomic DNA isolated and then quantified by UV absorbance on a Nanodrop 2000c. TCR CDR3 regions were amplified from genomic DNA by multiplex PCR using the deep immunoSEQ assay. Extracted genomic DNA from each cell subset was spread evenly across all wells of several immunoSEQ 96-well plates, with each plate serving as a replicate. For sorted subsets, roughly 0.2 ug genomic DNA, equal to tens of thousands of T cell genomes, was loaded into each replicate PCR. Purified libraries were quantified with a Qubit 3.0 fluorometer, sized on a Bioanalyzer 2100, and re-quantified with the KAPA Library Quantification kit. A separate single-read 150-cycle Illumina NextSeq 550 flow cell was used to sequence each immunoSEQ 96-well plate. On the study's bioinformatics: Because the immunoSEQ output held only junctional sequences and lacked quality scores, the filtering could not match the filtering applied to full-length reads. To assign V/J genes and CDR3, sequences were annotated against IMGT germline references using PyIR, a Python wrapper for IgBLAST v1.9. Reads were filtered out if the reads had weak V/J assignments (E-value above 1e-6), no CDR3, stop codons, out-of-frame junctions, or ambiguous translated residues. V3J clonotypes were defined by identical inferred V gene, J gene, and CDR3 amino acid sequence. The percentage overlap between two repertoires was calculated by dividing the number of shared unique clonotypes by the size of the smaller repertoire. Richness of each repertoire was evaluated using RTK rarefaction, the Chao1 estimator, and Recon v2.1 estimates of unobserved clonotypes. Generation probabilities were computed with OLGA for all TCRbeta clonotypes obtained by the gDNA method from several donors. TCRdb holds this immuneACCESS table with in-frame rearrangements only. Some clones are missing; in checked studies, unresolved V genes explain under half, and the rest has no known cause. Clone size and the V and J calls come from that table; the DNA yielded D and trimming. The sample has over 2 million clones on record, 92% of them singletons. 0.3% to 0.45% of the sample comes from the top ten.

The paper as a whole reports these results and caveats: Larger estimated clonotype richness was generally found for naive subsets than for memory subsets. Because the study included only a small number of donors, the genetic and exposure-history diversity represented was limited. Incomplete sequencing was indicated by rarefaction of sorted-subset datasets, despite the large sequencing depth. Pairwise subsampling led to the expectation that sequencing depth would affect the degree of clonotype sharing among donors. Across a handful of donors, 4.5% to 6.5% of naive CD4, roughly 3.5% of naive CD8, roughly 2.3% of memory CD4, and around 0.4% of memory CD8 clonotypes were shared. Compared with non-shared clonotypes, the clonotypes found in all four sorted-subset donors had higher generation probabilities. Sampling was limited to blood, and TCR repertoires in tissue likely differ from TCR repertoires in blood.

The CDR1 and CDR2 encoded by the germline V gene are SGHDN and FVKESK. Taken from cysteine to phenylalanine, the CDR3 has 17 residues. Left in the record is the CDR3 DNA by itself, 51 bases read in frame from the first base. V ends up 1 base short and J 5 bases short, with an unmatched junction base count of 5. A note on this clone: This receptor's antigen is unknown. Within one base of it there is no much larger clone, and no base qualities were kept.

The sample taken for sequencing was naive CD4+ T cells from PBMCs. What the cell subset or site label conveys for this sample: CD45RA+ positively selected. The chain is encoded by TRBV14 joined to TRBJ2-1, with 13 junctional bases fitting TRBD2. This receptor was taken from a man aged 18-30 years in good health. Some clones in this sample may be carry-over from other donors' samples. The CDR3 here reads CASSQVYGTSGDNEQFF. The DNA sequence is as follows: TGTGCCAGCAGCCAAGTATACGGGACTAGCGGGGACAATGAGCAGTTCTTC.